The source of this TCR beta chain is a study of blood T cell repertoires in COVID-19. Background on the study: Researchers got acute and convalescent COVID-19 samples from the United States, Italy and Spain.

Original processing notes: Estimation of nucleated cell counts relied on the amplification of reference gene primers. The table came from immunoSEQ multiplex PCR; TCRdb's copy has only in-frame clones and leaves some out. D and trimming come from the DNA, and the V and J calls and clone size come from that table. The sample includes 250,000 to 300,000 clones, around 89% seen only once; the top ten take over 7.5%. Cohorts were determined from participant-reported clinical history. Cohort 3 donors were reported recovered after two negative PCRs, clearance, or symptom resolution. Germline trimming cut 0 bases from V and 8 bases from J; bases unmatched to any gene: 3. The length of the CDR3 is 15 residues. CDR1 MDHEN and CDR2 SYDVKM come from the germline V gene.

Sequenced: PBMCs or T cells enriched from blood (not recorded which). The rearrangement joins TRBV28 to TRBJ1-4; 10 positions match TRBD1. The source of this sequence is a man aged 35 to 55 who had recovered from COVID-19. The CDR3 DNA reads TGTGCCAGCAGTTTATGGACAGGGGGCCAGGAAAAACTGTTTTTT. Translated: CASSLWTGGQEKLFF.